This TCR beta chain was found in a study of control samples from healthy donors and cancer patients. This CDR3 is 15 amino acids long. Looked up from germline, CDR1 is SGHVS and CDR2 is FQNEAQ. The V gene end was trimmed by 8 bases and the J gene end by 6 bases; junction bases not matched to a gene: 7. TCRdb's copy holds only in-frame clones and misses some; the assay was immunoSEQ multiplex PCR. The sample yields 160,000 or so clones, 93% seen once. The V gene is TRBV7-8, the J gene TRBJ2-2; 12 bases line up with TRBD2. The sample taken for sequencing was blood. The sequence derives from a man in his fifties in good health. The CDR3 sequence: CASPSSGRAAGELFF. The CDR3 nucleotides are TGTGCCAGCCCCTCTAGCGGGAGGGCCGCCGGGGAGCTGTTTTTT.